Listed here are 8 T cell receptor beta chains from one sample, sequenced in a study of blood T cell repertoires in COVID-19. The assay was immunoSEQ multiplex PCR, and TCRdb's table has in-frame clones only and misses some. The profile covers over 100,000 clones, with 86% appearing a single time and around 4% taken by the ten largest. The sample consisted of peripheral blood. These receptors all stem from a middle-aged man with acute or convalescent COVID-19.

The chain recombines TRBV30 with TRBJ1-2; D remains ambiguous. Trimming took 2 bases from V and 0 from J, leaving 10 bases between them. The germline CDR1 and CDR2 sequences are GTSNPN and SVGIG (reference sequence). This CDR3 has 14 residues. For the CDR3, the DNA is TGTGCCTGGAGTCTAGTCCTAGCTAACTATGGCTACACCTTC. Its translation: CAWSLVLANYGYTF.

The V gene is TRBV6-2 or TRBV6-3, the J gene TRBJ2-2; tentatively, D is TRBD1 (6 bases). V gave up 5 bases and J gave up 5 bases, with 12 bases separating them. The CDR3 is 14 residues long. Germline assignment: CDR1 MNHEY and CDR2 SVGEGT. The CDR3: CASSKDSSTGELFF. The CDR3 coding sequence is TGTGCCAGCAGTAAGGACAGTTCTACCGGGGAGCTGTTTTTT.

This chain joins TRBV12-5 and TRBJ1-4; the match to TRBD1 covers 9 bases. Looked up from germline, CDR1 is LGHNT and CDR2 is FRNRAP. The CDR3 is 19 residues long. After removal of 2 bases from V and 8 bases from J, the junction contained 18 bases not matched to a gene. The CDR3 DNA follows: TGTGCTAGTGGTTTGCCTCCCGGGACAGGGAAAGGTCTACGGGAAAAACTGTTTTTT. Residues: CASGLPPGTGKGLREKLFF.

The chain has TRBV30 and TRBJ2-7, with D possibly TRBD2 on 5 matching bases. Germline lookup yields CDR1 GTSNPN and CDR2 SVGIG (reference sequence). The length of the CDR3 is 15 residues. V was trimmed by 1 base and J by 3 bases, leaving 16 bases between them. CDR3 DNA: TGTGCCTGGAGTGGGGAGAGGGCCGGGGACTACGAGCAGTACTTC. This translates into CAWSGERAGDYEQYF.

The chain links TRBV18 to TRBJ2-1; D is perhaps TRBD2 (6 bases). CDR3 size: 16 residues. Trimming left V 0 bases short and J 0 bases short, with 9 bases between. Looked up from germline, CDR1 is KGHSH and CDR2 is LQKENI. CDR3 in amino acids: CASSPPSGFSYNEQFF. DNA for the CDR3: TGTGCCAGCTCACCACCAAGCGGGTTCTCCTACAATGAGCAGTTCTTC.

The J gene is TRBJ1-2, the V gene TRBV3-1 (or the pseudogene TRBV3-2); perhaps TRBD1 as D (6 bases). The CDR3 is 14 amino acids. Looked up from germline, CDR1 is LGHDT and CDR2 is YNNKEL (reference sequence). The ends were cut back, 2 bases at V and 0 bases at J, with 7 bases in the middle. The CDR3, as DNA: TGTGCCAGCAGCCAAAACAGGGCTAACTATGGCTACACCTTC. It yields the protein CASSQNRANYGYTF.

This clone was observed once. This chain uses TRBV19 with TRBJ1-2; D is unclear. In germline, CDR1 is LNHDA, CDR2 SQIVND (reference sequence). Trimming stripped 3 bases from V and 1 base from J, with 15 bases between. The CDR3 has 16 residues. The CDR3 spells CASSIFPSRDNYGYTF. CDR3 in DNA: TGTGCCAGTAGTATTTTTCCGAGCCGCGATAACTATGGCTACACCTTC.

The J gene is TRBJ1-5, the V gene TRBV19, with TRBD1 identical over 7 bases. The ends lost 6 bases at V and 3 bases at J; junction bases unmatched: 5. Germline-derived CDR1 and CDR2 are LNHDA and SQIVND (reference sequence). This CDR3 is 14 amino acids long. CDR3 residues: CASRAGQDNQPQHF. The CDR3 nucleotides are TGTGCCAGTAGGGCAGGACAGGACAATCAGCCCCAGCATTTT.